The 24 T cell receptor beta chains given below trace back to one sample, sequenced in a study of monozygotic twins with inflammatory bowel disease. TCRdb re-called the 5' RACE reads, yielding one record per CDR3 amino acid sequence without DNA. Its table lists hundreds of thousands of distinct CDR3 sequences. The sequenced sample was blood. The receptors stem from a human donor with ulcerative colitis or Crohn's disease, or a healthy co-twin of an affected twin (not recorded which).

V usage is TRBV19 and J usage is TRBJ2-1. The CDR3 totals 14 residues. Germline CDR1 and CDR2: LNHDA and SQIVND (reference sequence). Here the CDR3 reads CASSIVYLGNEQFF.

This chain links TRBV25-1 with TRBJ2-3. There are 15 residues in the CDR3. Germline V gene data show CDR1 as MGHDK and CDR2 as SYGVNS. CDR3 loop: CASSEATNKWDTQYF.

The chain couples TRBV6-1 to TRBJ1-1; absent DNA, TCRdb's TRBD1 call cannot be checked. Germline V gene lookup returns CDR1 MNHNS and CDR2 SASEGT. The CDR3 spans 14 residues. The CDR3 region is CASTVDRLGTEAFF.

CDR3 protein: CASSLQGGAGTEAFF. The J gene is TRBJ1-1, the V gene TRBV5-5; TCRdb selects TRBD1, and the lack of DNA leaves this call unchecked. Germline V lookup: CDR1 SGHKS, CDR2 YYEKEE (reference sequence). The CDR3 is 15 amino acids.

This sequence joins TRBV10-3 and TRBJ2-2; the D call from TCRdb, TRBD1, cannot be confirmed without DNA. The CDR3 has 15 residues. The germline V gene has CDR1 ENHRY and CDR2 SYGVKD. This CDR3 reads CAISSDRGNTGELFF.

This chain uses TRBV7-9 with TRBJ2-7; the D gene TCRdb calls, TRBD1, cannot be checked with no DNA. The CDR3 length is 13 residues. Germline CDR1 SEHNR, CDR2 FQNEAQ (reference sequence). CDR3 protein: CASSPDGIYEQYF.

V is TRBV3-1 and J is TRBJ2-1. Germline V CDR1 and CDR2: LGHDT, YNNKEL (reference sequence). The CDR3 contains 13 residues. CDR3 in amino acids: CASSQNSYNEQFF.

J is TRBJ2-3 and V is TRBV7-9; without DNA, the TCRdb call of TRBD1 cannot be checked. This CDR3 spans 14 amino acids. The germline V gene has CDR1 SEHNR and CDR2 FQNEAQ (reference sequence). The CDR3 reads CASSSLEGGESQYF.

The V and J genes are TRBV20-1 and TRBJ2-7; as DNA is missing, the TRBD1 call by TCRdb cannot be tested. The CDR3 spans 15 residues. Germline V CDR1 and CDR2: DFQATT, SNEGSKA (reference sequence). CDR3 residues: CSARDYGTGTNEQYF.

The genes are TRBV7-9 and TRBJ1-1. The CDR3 is 14 amino acids. CDR1 is SEHNR and CDR2 is FQNEAQ in the germline V gene (reference sequence). The CDR3 loop reads CASSLERVNTEAFF.

The CDR3 is CASRSPGQGSYEQYF. This rearrangement joins TRBV12-2 to TRBJ2-7; TCRdb's D call, TRBD1, is unchecked because there is no DNA. TRBV12-2 is a documented pseudogene. CDR3 length: 15 amino acids.

The chain recombines TRBV20-1 with TRBJ1-5; TCRdb outputs TRBD1, but without DNA this stays unchecked. Germline V gives CDR1 DFQATT, CDR2 SNEGSKA (reference sequence). The CDR3 has 16 amino acids. Here the CDR3 reads CSARAAGRDDNQPQHF.

The chain is built from TRBV5-4 and TRBJ2-3; TCRdb outputs TRBD2, but without DNA this stays unchecked. The CDR3 is 15 amino acids. The germline gives CDR1 SGHNT, CDR2 YYREEE (reference sequence). CDR3 amino acids: CASSSRATSTDTQYF. Supplemented by reference TRBV5-4 and TRBJ2-3, the full variable domain reads ETGVTQSPTHLIKTRGQQVTLRCSSQSGHNTVSWYQQALGQGPQFIFQYYREEENGRGNFPPRFSGLQFPNYSSELNVNALELDDSALYLCASSSRATSTDTQYFGPGTRLTVL.

CDR3 amino acids: CAWSRGTQETQYF. This sequence joins TRBV30 and TRBJ2-5; without DNA, the TCRdb call of TRBD1 cannot be checked. The CDR3 totals 13 residues. Germline CDR1 is GTSNPN and CDR2 is SVGIG (reference sequence).

The gene calls are TRBV18 and TRBJ2-7; without DNA, the TCRdb call of TRBD1 cannot be checked. There are 14 residues in the CDR3. The germline gives CDR1 KGHSH, CDR2 LQKENI. The CDR3 region is CASSRDRGAYEQYF.

The chain has TRBV5-1 and TRBJ2-7; there is no DNA to check the TCRdb D call of TRBD1. Germline V lookup: CDR1 SGHRS, CDR2 YFSETQ. This CDR3 contains 13 residues. The chain's CDR3 is CASSLGPGAEQYF.

The gene calls are TRBV7-9 and TRBJ2-2; TCRdb returns TRBD1, unconfirmable since there is no DNA. The CDR3 runs 15 residues. Germline assignment: CDR1 SEHNR and CDR2 FQNEAQ (reference sequence). The CDR3 protein is CASTDAGDVTGELFF.

The genes are TRBV20-1 and TRBJ2-3; TCRdb's assignment of TRBD1 cannot be checked, as there is no DNA. The CDR3 consists of 12 residues. Germline values: CDR1 DFQATT, CDR2 SNEGSKA (reference sequence). The CDR3 loop is CSGNGGADTQYF.

The J gene is TRBJ2-1, the V gene TRBV20-1; there is no DNA to check the TCRdb D call of TRBD2. Per the germline V gene, CDR1 is DFQATT and CDR2 is SNEGSKA (reference sequence). CDR3 size: 14 residues. The CDR3 reads CSASDYRVRNEQFF.

CDR3 residues: CAISERTGEVGTDTQYF. The chain carries TRBV10-3 and TRBJ2-3; TCRdb returns TRBD1, unconfirmable since there is no DNA. This CDR3 contains 17 residues. Germline V gene lookup returns CDR1 ENHRY and CDR2 SYGVKD.

The chain couples TRBV5-4 to TRBJ1-1; TCRdb proposes TRBD1, but this gene call is untestable without DNA. CDR3 length equals 15 residues. CDR1 SGHNT and CDR2 YYREEE come from the germline V gene (reference sequence). The CDR3 spells CASSPLRGLDTEAFF.

This chain joins TRBV5-1 and TRBJ1-1; TCRdb's D call of TRBD1 is untestable without DNA. The germline CDR1 and CDR2 sequences are SGHRS and YFSETQ. This CDR3 has 15 amino acids. This CDR3 reads CASSGLPGGRTEAFF.

The gene calls are TRBV28 and TRBJ2-7; TCRdb designates TRBD2, a call that cannot be tested without DNA. The CDR3 length is 14 residues. Looked up from germline, CDR1 is MDHEN and CDR2 is SYDVKM. CDR3 in amino acids: CASTGLTSLYEQYF.

The V gene is TRBV5-6, the J gene TRBJ2-3; TCRdb picks TRBD1, but there is no DNA to check that call. Germline CDR1 and CDR2: SGHDT and YYEEEE. The CDR3 is 13 residues long. The CDR3 reads CASSTGRGDTQYF.